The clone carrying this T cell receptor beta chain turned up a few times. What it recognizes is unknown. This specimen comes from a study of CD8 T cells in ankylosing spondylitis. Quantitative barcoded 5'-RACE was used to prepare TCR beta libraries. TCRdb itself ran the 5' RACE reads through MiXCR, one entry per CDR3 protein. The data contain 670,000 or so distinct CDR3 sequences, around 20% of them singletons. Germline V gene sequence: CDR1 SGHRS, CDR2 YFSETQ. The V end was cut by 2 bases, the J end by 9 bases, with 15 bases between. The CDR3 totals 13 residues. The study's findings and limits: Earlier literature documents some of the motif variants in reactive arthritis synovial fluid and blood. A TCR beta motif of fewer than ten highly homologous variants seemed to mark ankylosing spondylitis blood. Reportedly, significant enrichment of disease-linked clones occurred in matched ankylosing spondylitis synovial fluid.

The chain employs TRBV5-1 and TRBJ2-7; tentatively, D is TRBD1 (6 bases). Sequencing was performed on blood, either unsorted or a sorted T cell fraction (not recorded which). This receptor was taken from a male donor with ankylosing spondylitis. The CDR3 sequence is CASSFGQGFGQYF. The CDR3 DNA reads TGCGCCAGCAGCTTTGGCCAGGGGTTTGGGCAGTACTTC.